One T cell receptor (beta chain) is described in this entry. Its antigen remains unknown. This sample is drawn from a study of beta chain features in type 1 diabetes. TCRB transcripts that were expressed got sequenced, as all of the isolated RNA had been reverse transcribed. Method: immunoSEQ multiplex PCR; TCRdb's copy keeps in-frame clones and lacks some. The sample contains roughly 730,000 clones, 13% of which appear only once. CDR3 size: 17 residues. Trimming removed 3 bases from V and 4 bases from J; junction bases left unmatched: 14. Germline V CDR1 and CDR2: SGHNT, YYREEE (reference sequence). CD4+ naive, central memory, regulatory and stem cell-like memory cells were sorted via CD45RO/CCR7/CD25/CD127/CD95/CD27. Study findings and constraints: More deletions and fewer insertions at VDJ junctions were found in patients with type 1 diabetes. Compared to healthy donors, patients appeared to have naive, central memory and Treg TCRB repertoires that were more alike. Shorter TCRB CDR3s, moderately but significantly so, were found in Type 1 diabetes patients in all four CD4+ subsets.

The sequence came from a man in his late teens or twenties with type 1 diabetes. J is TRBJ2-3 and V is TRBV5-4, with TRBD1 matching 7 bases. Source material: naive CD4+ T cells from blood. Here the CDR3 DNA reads TGTGCCAGCAGCTCCGTACAGGGGTGGTATGGGTCAGATACGCAGTATTTT. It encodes CASSSVQGWYGSDTQYF.